The clone carrying this T cell receptor beta chain showed up many times. This specimen comes from a study of spatial heterogeneity in lung cancer. About the research overall: Beta-chain sequences consistently outnumbered alpha-chain sequences in detection. In raw reads, more than 9.5 appearances on average were recorded for each unique TCR and UMI combination.

MiXCR, run by TCRdb on the 5' RACE reads, gives a single entry per CDR3 protein. Of almost 75,000 distinct CDR3 sequences listed, less than 15% are singletons. Trimming took 6 bases from V and 5 from J; bases not matched to a gene: 5. CDR1 and CDR2 (germline): MNHEY, SVGEGT. The CDR3 is 14 residues long. Noted time point: sample taken at primary tumor resection. Whole RNA was taken from tumor, nontumor lung or frozen PBMC; it was then sequenced unsorted. This sequence was found in a male donor with early-stage non-small cell lung cancer. The sequencing here drew on PBMCs, taken at surgery. The chain joins TRBV6-2 or TRBV6-3 to TRBJ1-5, with 9 bases that match TRBD1. CDR3 sequence: CASSITGGYQPQHF. The CDR3 nucleotides are TGTGCCAGCAGCATAACAGGGGGCTATCAGCCCCAGCATTTT.